These 9 T cell receptor beta chains share one sample of origin, sequenced in a study of T cells in Graves' hyperthyroidism and ophthalmopathy. TCR beta CDR3 regions were amplified from RNA transcripts. Carried out on the TCR CDR3, a first-round RT-PCR used the HTBI primer set. TCRdb re-called the multiplex PCR reads through MiXCR, storing one row per CDR3 protein. The sample records around 390,000 distinct CDR3 sequences, more than 14% being singletons. Specimen: blood. Source of these receptors: a woman aged 25-40 years with Graves' ophthalmopathy.

This clonotype was seen only a few times. The chain has TRBV7-9 and TRBJ2-4, with D unresolved. The CDR3 sequence is 16 residues long. Germline CDR1 SEHNR, CDR2 FQNEAQ (reference sequence). V lost 2 bases to trimming and J lost 1 base, with 12 bases between them. CDR3 coding DNA: TGTGCCAGCAGCTTATCAGGTCCTGGCGCCAAAAACATTCAGTACTTC. Amino acid sequence: CASSLSGPGAKNIQYF.

This clonotype was counted many times. This chain joins TRBV12-3 or TRBV12-4 and TRBJ1-2; maybe TRBD1 (5 bases). Trimming took off 2 bases at V and 3 bases at J, with 16 bases between the two ends. This CDR3 has 16 residues. CDR3 loop: CASSLMGGLVDYGYTF. The CDR3 DNA reads as TGTGCCAGCAGTTTAATGGGGGGACTTGTAGACTATGGCTACACCTTC.

This clonotype was recorded many times. The chain uses TRBV2 and TRBJ2-7, with 15 bases lining up with TRBD2. Unmatched junction bases numbered 10, after V lost 8 bases and J lost 2 bases. The CDR3 runs to 17 residues. Germline V lookup: CDR1 SNHLY, CDR2 FYNNEI. CDR3 residues: CASRWTSGGAGAYEQYF. CDR3 coding DNA: TGTGCCAGCCGATGGACTAGCGGGGGGGCCGGCGCCTACGAGCAGTACTTC. Filled out from reference TRBV2 and TRBJ2-7, the complete variable domain reads EPEVTQTPSHQVTQMGQEVILRCVPISNHLYFYWYRQILGQKVEFLVSFYNNEISEKSEIFDDQFSVERPDGSNFTLKIRSTKLEDSAMYFCASRWTSGGAGAYEQYFGPGTRLTVT.

This clonotype showed up just a few times. J is TRBJ1-3 and V is TRBV6-1; the D gene is possibly TRBD1 (5 bases). The V gene's germline CDR1 is MNHNS and CDR2 SASEGT. Trimming stripped 6 bases from V and 5 bases from J, with 17 bases between. The CDR3 consists of 15 residues. The CDR3 here is CASSPFRGARNTIYF. The CDR3 DNA follows: TGTGCCAGCAGCCCCTTTCGCGGGGCAAGAAACACCATATATTTT.

As regards this clonotype: Just one base apart from a much larger clone, this may be a read error. The chain carries TRBV6-1 and TRBJ1-6; D is unresolved. Germline CDR1 and CDR2: MNHNS and SASEGT. The CDR3 has 13 amino acids. Trimming removed 2 bases from V and 5 bases from J, with 4 bases in between. CDR3 coding DNA: TGTGCCAGCAGTGAATCGGATAATTCACCCCTCCACTTT. As protein: CASSESDNSPLHF.

This clonotype was picked up many times. J is TRBJ2-3 and V is TRBV6-5; TRBD2 matches 9 bases. V gave up 2 bases and J gave up 4 bases; unmatched junction bases: 4. The germline V gene has CDR1 MNHEY and CDR2 SVGAGI. The CDR3 spans 15 residues. CDR3 DNA sequence: TGTGCCAGCAGTTACCGGGCGGGGGGGTCAGATACGCAGTATTTT. It translates to CASSYRAGGSDTQYF.

This clonotype was recorded many times. The rearrangement uses TRBV12-3 or TRBV12-4 and TRBJ2-7; 7 nucleotides agree with TRBD1. This CDR3 contains 16 residues. Trimming cost V 4 bases and J 6 bases; bases outside gene matches: 15. The CDR3 DNA reads as TGTGCCAGCAGTTCCCAAAAGACAGGGTTAGGGCGCGAGCAGTACTTC. Amino acids: CASSSQKTGLGREQYF.

Comment on this clonotype: Given a much more abundant clone one base away, this may be a read error. The chain uses TRBV13 and TRBJ2-3; D possibly uses TRBD1 or TRBD2 (5 bases each). The CDR3 loop spans 13 amino acids. Germline V gene sequence: CDR1 PRHDT, CDR2 FYEKMQ (reference sequence). The V end lost 5 bases, the J end lost 7 bases, and 13 bases lay between the germline ends. The CDR3: CASSRGRLHTQYF. The CDR3 coding sequence is TGTGCCAGCAGCCGGGGACGTCTCCATACGCAGTATTTT.

There are many counts of this clonotype. The chain couples TRBV18 to TRBJ1-1; D ambiguous. V lost 3 bases to trimming and J lost 1 base, with 6 bases between them. The V gene's germline CDR1 is KGHSH and CDR2 LQKENI. CDR3 length: 13 amino acids. CDR3 amino acids: CASSPAANTEAFF. The CDR3 DNA is TGTGCCAGCTCACCTGCAGCGAACACTGAAGCTTTCTTT.